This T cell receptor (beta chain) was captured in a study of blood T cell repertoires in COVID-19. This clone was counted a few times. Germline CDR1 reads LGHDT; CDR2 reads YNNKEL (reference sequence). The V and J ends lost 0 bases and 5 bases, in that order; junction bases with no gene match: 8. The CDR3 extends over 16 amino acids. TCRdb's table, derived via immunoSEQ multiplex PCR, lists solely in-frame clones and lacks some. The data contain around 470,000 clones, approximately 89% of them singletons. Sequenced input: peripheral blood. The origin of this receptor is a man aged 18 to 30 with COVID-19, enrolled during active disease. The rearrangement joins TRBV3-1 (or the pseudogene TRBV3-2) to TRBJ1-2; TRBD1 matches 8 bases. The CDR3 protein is CASSQDSTGGNYGYTF. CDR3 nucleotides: TGTGCCAGCAGCCAAGATTCTACAGGGGGGAATTATGGCTACACCTTC.